This TCR beta chain comes out of a study of blood T cell repertoires in COVID-19 (dated by TCRdb to between 2020 and 2021). Concerning the study at large: Samples from collaborators originated in the United States, Italy and Spain and spanned both the acute and convalescent phases of COVID-19. The material from the prospective study consisted of cDNA or gDNA derived from T cells, B-cell-depleted T cells, or PBMCs. Deeply sampled blood TCRbeta repertoires from subjects exposed to, actively infected with, or recovered from COVID-19 were included in the dataset. The repertoires were released in a freely available public database meant as a resource for research on the immune response to SARS-CoV-2. The samples were drawn from the first 160 participants of the ongoing ImmuneRACE study and from 950 to 1,500 subjects provided by 6 global collaborators. Sample metadata almost always included a de-identified subject ID, COVID-19 status, age in years and sex. HLA class I and class II types, where available, came from metadata supplied by the sample provider rather than from assay-based typing.

The immunoSEQ Assay, a bias-controlled multiplex PCR, was used to amplify TCRbeta CDR3 regions from genomic DNA. The source study handled its data this way. The number of nucleated cells in each sample was estimated by amplification of reference gene primers within the assay. Sequence reads were collapsed and filtered to measure the absolute abundance of every unique TCRbeta CDR3 rearrangement. For each sample, productive Simpson clonality was calculated as the square root of Simpson's diversity index across productive rearrangements. Here the immuneACCESS table is served through TCRdb, limited to in-frame sequences with V and J called. Missing clones are a known gap in these copies; in checked studies unresolved V genes cover under half, and the rest lacks a known reason. For V, J and clone size, that table is used; D and trimming come from the DNA. This sample lists a few hundred thousand clones; less than 90% were detected once. Roughly 1% of the sample is in the top ten clones.

As concerns this clone: The antigen it binds to is not known. Base quality data are lacking; no much larger clone is found one base away.

V loses 3 bases at its end and J loses 0 bases; junction bases beyond the gene matches: 0. The germline V gene (reference sequence) sets CDR1 to LNHDA and CDR2 to SQIVND. From the cysteine through the phenylalanine, the CDR3 covers 15 amino acids. Just the 45-base CDR3 DNA is kept, in frame starting at base 1. Participants in the prospective study were aged roughly 18 to 90 years, lived in about two dozen United States geographic areas, and enrolled through a virtual design. Cohort assignment in the prospective study relied on participant-reported clinical history from a screening survey and a study questionnaire. For ImmuneRACE Cohort 3, a participant was defined as recovered based on two consecutive negative NP/OP PCR tests, clearance by a healthcare professional, or resolution of symptoms. Each participant in the prospective study had whole blood, serum and a nasopharyngeal or oropharyngeal swab collected by mobile phlebotomists. Prospective study participants could optionally give additional blood draws and questionnaires over an approximately two-month period. Before DNA extraction, blood samples from the prospective study were shipped at room temperature or frozen.

Paper-wide results and their limitations: How much clinical and demographic metadata was included differed by source and by participant, and the metadata was provided uncurated.

The receptor's source is a woman aged 25 to 39 who had recovered from COVID-19. The sample comprised PBMCs or T cells enriched from blood (not recorded which). Rearrangement joined TRBV19 to TRBJ1-4; TRBD1 matches 8 bases in the middle. CDR3 reads: CASSMTGATNEKLFF. The DNA sequence is TGTGCCAGTAGTATGACAGGGGCAACTAATGAAAAACTGTTTTTT.